This T cell receptor beta chain was found in a study of blood T cell repertoires in COVID-19 (TCRdb year 2020). With respect to the entire study: Samples covering the acute and convalescent phases of COVID-19 were provided by collaborators in the United States, Italy and Spain. The material from the prospective study consisted of cDNA or gDNA derived from T cells, B-cell-depleted T cells, or PBMCs. Subjects who had been exposed to COVID-19, were actively infected with it, or had recovered from it provided the deeply sampled blood TCRbeta repertoires that made up the dataset. The repertoires were released in a freely available public database intended as a resource for research on the immune response to SARS-CoV-2. The samples were drawn from the first 160 participants of the ongoing ImmuneRACE study and from 1,254 subjects provided by 6 global collaborators. A de-identified subject ID, COVID-19 status, age in years and sex were almost always included in the sample metadata. Where available, HLA class I and class II types were obtained from metadata supplied by the sample provider rather than from assay-based typing.

Paper-wide results and their limitations: The quantity of clinical and demographic metadata differed by source and by participant and was supplied without curation.

The immunoSEQ Assay, a bias-controlled multiplex PCR, was used to amplify TCRbeta CDR3 regions from genomic DNA. The paper's data handling went like this. The number of nucleated cells in each sample was estimated by amplification of reference gene primers within the assay. To quantify the absolute abundance of each unique TCRbeta CDR3 rearrangement, sequence reads were collapsed and filtered. For each sample, productive Simpson clonality was calculated as the square root of Simpson's diversity index over productive rearrangements. TCRdb took over this immuneACCESS table, retaining in-frame rearrangements with V and J assigned. Such tables are incomplete; in checked studies, under half of the missing clones stem from an unresolved V gene, and the remainder is unexplained. V and J calls and clone size are as listed in that table; D and trimming were resolved from the DNA. Across this sample there are a few hundred thousand clones, with approximately 88% seen only once. The top ten constitute around 3% of the sample.

A word on this clone: The specificity of this receptor is unknown. No base qualities exist here, and no much larger clone lies one base off it.

In Seattle, one collaborating source enrolled patients while the infection was active and tracked those patients longitudinally over the course of disease. Each collaborating institution followed its own protocols to collect whole blood in K2EDTA tubes. Collaborator samples were shipped for TCRbeta analysis as frozen whole blood, isolated PBMCs, or DNA extracted from either sample type. Its CDR3 holds 15 amino acids, cysteine through phenylalanine. Here the CDR3 DNA is all that survives: 45 bases in frame from base 1. The germline V gene gives CDR1 as SGHAT and CDR2 as FQNNGV. V drops 3 bases and J drops 2 bases, leaving 13 bases in between.

This chain joins TRBV11-2 to TRBJ1-1; perhaps TRBD1 is the D gene, with 6 bases matching. Material: peripheral blood. The sequence came from a woman younger than 45 with COVID-19, enrolled during active disease. The CDR3: CASSFFTTGNTEAFF. In nucleotides, the sequence is TGTGCCAGCAGCTTCTTTACGACAGGAAACACTGAAGCTTTCTTT.